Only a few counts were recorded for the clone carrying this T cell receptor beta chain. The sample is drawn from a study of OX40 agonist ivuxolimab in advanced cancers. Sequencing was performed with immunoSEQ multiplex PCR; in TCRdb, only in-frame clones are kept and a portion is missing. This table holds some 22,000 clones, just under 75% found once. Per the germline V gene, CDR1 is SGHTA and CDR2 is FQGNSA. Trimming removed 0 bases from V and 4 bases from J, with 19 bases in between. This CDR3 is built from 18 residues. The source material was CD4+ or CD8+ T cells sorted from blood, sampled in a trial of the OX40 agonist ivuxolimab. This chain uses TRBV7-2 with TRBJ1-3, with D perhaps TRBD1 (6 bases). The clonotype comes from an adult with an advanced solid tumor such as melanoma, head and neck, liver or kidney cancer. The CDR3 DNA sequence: TGTGCCAGCAGCTTAGCAGCCCTATACCAGGGGCGGGGAAACACCATATATTTT. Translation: CASSLAALYQGRGNTIYF. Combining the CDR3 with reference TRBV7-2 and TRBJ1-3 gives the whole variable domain GAGVSQSPSNKVTEKGKDVELRCDPISGHTALYWYRQSLGQGLEFLIYFQGNSAPDKSGLPSDRFSAERTGGSVSTLTIQRTQQEDSAVYLCASSLAALYQGRGNTIYFGEGSWLTVV.